Shown below are 29 T cell receptor beta chains from a single sample sequenced in a study of T cell responses to AZD1222 COVID-19 vaccine. The protocol was immunoSEQ multiplex PCR, while the TCRdb copy is restricted to in-frame clones and leaves out a portion. This table has tens of thousands of clones, 85% appearing once. The specimen was peripheral blood, collected on day 0 of AZD1222 vaccination. Receptors originate from an adult in good health.

The chain carries TRBV6-1 and TRBJ1-2; D is uncertain. Per the germline V gene, CDR1 is MNHNS and CDR2 is SASEGT. Trimming left V 3 bases short and J 4 bases short, with 9 bases between. CDR3 length: 13 amino acids. CDR3 DNA: TGTGCCAGCAGTGAGCGTTCGGGCTATGGCTACACCTTC. Translation: CASSERSGYGYTF.

V is TRBV2 and J is TRBJ1-1; D may be TRBD1 (6 bases). CDR3 length: 12 amino acids. Germline values: CDR1 SNHLY, CDR2 FYNNEI. Trimming pared 6 bases from V and 8 bases from J, leaving 13 bases between. The CDR3 nucleotides are TGTGCCAGCAGGCGGAGGGGGGCCGAAGCTTTCTTT. It specifies CASRRRGAEAFF.

This chain connects TRBV6-6 to TRBJ1-3; perhaps TRBD1 as D (6 bases). Germline loops: CDR1 MNHNY, CDR2 SVGAGI (reference sequence). This CDR3 spans 14 amino acids. V was pared by 6 bases and J by 2 bases, with 11 bases between. The CDR3 loop is CASRFQGPGNTIYF. The CDR3 nucleotides are TGTGCCAGCAGATTTCAGGGGCCTGGAAACACCATATATTTT.

The chain recombines TRBV3-1 (or the pseudogene TRBV3-2) with TRBJ1-6; 9 bases agree with TRBD1. Trimming cost V 4 bases and J 7 bases; bases outside gene matches: 2. The CDR3 is 14 residues long. Germline V CDR1 and CDR2: LGHDT, YNNKEL (reference sequence). CDR3 nucleotide sequence: TGTGCCAGCAGCCCGGACAGGGGAAATTCACCCCTCCACTTT. Residues: CASSPDRGNSPLHF.

V and J are TRBV5-1 and TRBJ2-1; tentative D call: TRBD2 (6 bases). Germline assignment: CDR1 SGHRS and CDR2 YFSETQ. This CDR3 has 16 amino acids. V lost 0 bases to trimming and J lost 4 bases, with 14 bases between them. CDR3 region: CASSLGVGGDYNEQFF. The DNA of the CDR3 is TGCGCCAGCAGCTTGGGAGTGGGCGGGGATTACAATGAGCAGTTCTTC.

This clone was counted a single time. CDR3 loop: CASSPGVYTNYGYTF. CDR3 DNA: TGTGCCAGCAGCCCCGGCGTTTATACTAACTATGGCTACACCTTC. The chain couples TRBV5-4 to TRBJ1-2, with D uncertain. The CDR3 has 15 amino acids. The ends were cut back, 4 bases at V and 0 bases at J, with 13 bases in the middle. Germline assignment: CDR1 SGHNT and CDR2 YYREEE (reference sequence).

The genes are TRBV3-1 (or the pseudogene TRBV3-2) and TRBJ1-1; D remains unclear. Germline CDR1 reads LGHDT; CDR2 reads YNNKEL (reference sequence). The CDR3 loop spans 12 amino acids. V was cut by 4 bases and J by 4 bases, with 7 bases left in between. The DNA of the CDR3 is TGTGCCAGCAGCCTGACCGTCACTGAAGCTTTCTTT. It specifies CASSLTVTEAFF.

This clone was recorded at least ten times. This sequence joins TRBV20-1 and TRBJ2-1; possibly TRBD1 for D (6 bases). The germline V and J ends were trimmed by 2 bases and 9 bases, with 8 bases remaining between them. This CDR3 comprises 11 residues. Germline-derived CDR1 and CDR2 are DFQATT and SNEGSKA (reference sequence). The CDR3 region has the DNA TGCAGTGCTAGACAGGGGTTTGAGCAGTTCTTC. It translates to CSARQGFEQFF.

Here the CDR3 reads CASSLGVRGTDTQYF. In nucleotides, the CDR3 is TGTGCCAGCAGCTTAGGTGTGCGCGGCACAGATACGCAGTATTTT. The chain combines TRBV7-6 with TRBJ2-3; D ambiguous. Germline CDR1 and CDR2: SGHVS and FNYEAQ. V was clipped by 1 base and J by 1 base, with 9 bases between them. This CDR3 contains 15 residues.

The sample holds a few counts of this clone. The gene calls are TRBV12-3 or TRBV12-4 and TRBJ1-3; 9 bases match TRBD1. The CDR3 sequence is 13 residues long. V shed 5 bases, J shed 7 bases, and the junction held 3 bases outside the gene matches. The DNA of the CDR3 is TGTGCCAGCAGTCCCGGGACAGGGAACACCATATATTTT. Protein sequence: CASSPGTGNTIYF.

The V call is TRBV25-1, the J call TRBJ2-1; D assignment may be TRBD1 or TRBD2 (5 bases each). Trimming shortened V by 10 bases and J by 2 bases, and 24 bases separated the two germline ends. CDR1 and CDR2 (germline): MGHDK, SYGVNS. The CDR3 extends over 17 amino acids. Here the CDR3 DNA reads TGTGCCATCCTTATTATCCGGGACCTACAGACCTACAATGAGCAGTTCTTC. It is translated as CAILIIRDLQTYNEQFF.

The chain joins TRBV10-2 to TRBJ1-5; tentatively, D is TRBD1 (6 bases). CDR3 length: 16 amino acids. Trimming left V 6 bases short and J 2 bases short, with 17 bases between. The V gene's germline CDR1 is WSHSY and CDR2 SAAADI. DNA for the CDR3: TGCGCCAGCAGAAGAGGGACCGAGGGGGGCAATCAGCCCCAGCATTTT. It codes for CASRRGTEGGNQPQHF.

The chain combines TRBV23-1 with TRBJ2-4; 9 positions agree with TRBD1. TRBV23-1 is annotated as an ORF whose role is uncertain. The CDR3 is 18 amino acids. V trimming: 6 bases; J trimming: 0 bases; junction bases outside the gene matches: 12. Written as DNA, the CDR3 is TGCGCCAGCAGCAACCGGGACAGGGTCAATTTAGCCAAAAACATTCAGTACTTC. It is translated as CASSNRDRVNLAKNIQYF.

The V call is TRBV5-1, the J call TRBJ1-1, with a weak D call TRBD1 (5 bases). The CDR3 length is 12 residues. V was clipped by 6 bases and J by 7 bases, with 13 bases between them. Germline V gives CDR1 SGHRS, CDR2 YFSETQ. CDR3: CASTIDSSEAFF. CDR3 sequence (DNA): TGCGCCAGCACCATTGACAGTAGTGAAGCTTTCTTT.

This clone was observed a single time. This sequence joins TRBV18 and TRBJ1-3, with TRBD1 identical over 7 bases. There are 17 residues in the CDR3. V trimming: 1 base; J trimming: 0 bases; junction bases outside the gene matches: 6. Germline CDR1 reads KGHSH; CDR2 reads LQKENI. CDR3 DNA: TGTGCCAGCTCACCACAGCGGACAGGTCCCTCTGGAAACACCATATATTTT. This codes for CASSPQRTGPSGNTIYF. Full variable domain (remainder filled in from reference TRBV18 and TRBJ1-3): NAGVMQNPRHLVRRRGQEARLRCSPMKGHSHVYWYRQLPEEGLKFMVYLQKENIIDESGMPKERFSAEFPKEGPSILRIQQVVRGDSAAYFCASSPQRTGPSGNTIYFGEGSWLTVV.

The chain links TRBV15 to TRBJ1-2; D is unclear. This CDR3 is 14 amino acids long. Between the trimmed V and J ends, which lost 3 bases and 4 bases, there was a span of 12 bases. CDR1 is LNHNV and CDR2 is YYDKDF in the germline V gene (reference sequence). CDR3: CATSSLVSPYGYTF. The CDR3 nucleotides read TGTGCCACCAGCAGCCTTGTCAGCCCCTATGGCTACACCTTC.

The J gene is TRBJ2-2, the V gene TRBV2; no firm D call. Germline lookup yields CDR1 SNHLY and CDR2 FYNNEI. CDR3 size: 14 residues. Trimming removed 7 bases at V and 2 bases at J, with 11 bases between. CDR3 nucleotides: TGTGCCAGCAATCGTTTCACAAACACCGGGGAGCTGTTTTTT. This translates into CASNRFTNTGELFF.

The gene calls are TRBV4-1 and TRBJ2-7, with D tentatively TRBD2 (6 bases). V gave up 1 base and J gave up 6 bases, with 16 bases separating them. Germline V gene sequence: CDR1 MGHRA, CDR2 YSYEKL. The CDR3 is 15 amino acids. In nucleotides, the CDR3 is TGCGCCAGCAGCCAAGGGGGACTCGGATCAAGCGAGCAGTACTTC. Its protein product is CASSQGGLGSSEQYF.

The gene calls are TRBV9 and TRBJ1-1; D gene uncertain. The germline V gene encodes CDR1 SGDLS and CDR2 YYNGEE. The germline V and J ends were trimmed by 0 bases and 0 bases, with 6 bases remaining between them. The CDR3 runs 14 residues. In DNA, the CDR3 is TGTGCCAGCAGCGTAGGCAGTTTGAACACTGAAGCTTTCTTT. Amino acid sequence: CASSVGSLNTEAFF.

The rearrangement links TRBV27 to TRBJ1-2; possible D gene TRBD1, 5 bases. CDR1 MNHEY and CDR2 SMNVEV come from the germline V gene (reference sequence). The CDR3 runs 15 residues. Trimming stripped 2 bases from V and 4 bases from J, with 14 bases between. This CDR3 reads CASSLQGPSAYGYTF. The CDR3 DNA reads TGTGCCAGCAGTTTACAGGGCCCCTCCGCCTATGGCTACACCTTC.

This clone was seen a few times. The rearrangement joins TRBV3-1 (or the pseudogene TRBV3-2) to TRBJ1-3, with TRBD1 as a possible D gene (5 bases). The germline CDR1 and CDR2 sequences are LGHDT and YNNKEL (reference sequence). This CDR3 has 17 amino acids. The germline V and J ends were trimmed by 0 bases and 3 bases, with 15 bases remaining between them. CDR3 in DNA: TGTGCCAGCAGCCAAGATCTTAGCCGACAGCTTGGAAACACCATATATTTT. Protein: CASSQDLSRQLGNTIYF.

The chain employs TRBV6-5 and TRBJ1-1; D ambiguous. This CDR3 is built from 13 residues. V dropped 1 base and J dropped 6 bases, with 9 bases sitting between them. From germline, CDR1 is MNHEY and CDR2 SVGAGI. CDR3 loop: CASSYWPWAEAFF. The CDR3 DNA is TGTGCCAGCAGTTACTGGCCCTGGGCTGAAGCTTTCTTT.

The chain links TRBV6-2 or TRBV6-3 to TRBJ1-6; no clear D gene. Trimming removed 2 bases at V and 0 bases at J, with 8 bases between. CDR1 and CDR2 from the germline V gene are MNHEY and SVGEGT. This CDR3 has 16 amino acids. The CDR3, as DNA: TGTGCCAGCAGTTACAGTTTTACCTCCTATAATTCACCCCTCCACTTT. As protein: CASSYSFTSYNSPLHF.

The chain is built from TRBV19 and TRBJ1-6, with D hard to call. Germline V gene data show CDR1 as LNHDA and CDR2 as SQIVND (reference sequence). The CDR3 extends over 18 amino acids. Trimming took 5 bases from V and 7 from J, leaving 24 bases between them. CDR3 coding DNA: TGTGCCAGTAGTCTCGGAATCCCGGGAGCCACAACCAATTCACCCCTCCACTTT. It encodes CASSLGIPGATTNSPLHF.

J is TRBJ1-5 and V is TRBV6-2 or TRBV6-3; a possible D gene is TRBD1 (5 bases). The V end lost 5 bases, the J end lost 1 base, and 15 bases lay between the germline ends. The germline V gene has CDR1 MNHEY and CDR2 SVGEGT. CDR3 length: 16 amino acids. CDR3 amino acids: CASSAPQGLSNQPQHF. The CDR3 region has the DNA TGTGCCAGCAGTGCCCCCCAGGGCTTAAGCAATCAGCCCCAGCATTTT.

V and J are TRBV27 and TRBJ1-2; D remains unclear. The V gene lost 3 bases and the J gene lost 0 bases, with 5 bases spanning the gap. The V gene's germline CDR1 is MNHEY and CDR2 SMNVEV (reference sequence). The CDR3 is 13 amino acids. CDR3 nucleotides: TGTGCCAGCAGTTTGGTAGCTAACTATGGCTACACCTTC. Translated, it gives CASSLVANYGYTF.

The chain links TRBV6-5 to TRBJ1-1; no clear D gene. V lost 5 bases and J 7 bases, leaving 20 bases between the germline ends. Germline loops: CDR1 MNHEY, CDR2 SVGAGI. The CDR3 consists of 15 residues. In DNA, the CDR3 is TGTGCCAGCAGTCTAGAGGGCGCTTCTTTAGGTGAAGCTTTCTTT. Residues: CASSLEGASLGEAFF.

The chain uses TRBV3-1 (or the pseudogene TRBV3-2) and TRBJ1-1; tentative D call: TRBD1 (5 bases). The V and J ends lost 6 bases and 1 base respectively, with 12 bases between them. Germline-derived CDR1 and CDR2 are LGHDT and YNNKEL (reference sequence). The CDR3 has 14 residues. CDR3: CASRPRAGNTEAFF. The CDR3 DNA reads as TGTGCCAGCAGGCCCAGGGCGGGGAACACTGAAGCTTTCTTT.

The rearrangement joins TRBV6-5 to TRBJ1-1; no firm D call. The V end lost 0 bases, the J end lost 7 bases, and 9 bases lay between the germline ends. CDR1 is MNHEY, CDR2 SVGAGI, per germline. There are 13 residues in the CDR3. The CDR3 sequence is CASSYSVPNEAFF. Here the CDR3 DNA reads TGTGCCAGCAGTTACTCAGTCCCGAATGAAGCTTTCTTT.